The clone carrying this T cell receptor beta chain has a single count. There are 12 residues in the CDR3. The germline gives CDR1 SEHNR, CDR2 FQNEAQ (reference sequence). V was shortened by 5 bases and J by 3 bases, with 7 bases between the two germline ends. These data are taken from a study of control samples from healthy donors and cancer patients. Only in-frame clones appear in the TCRdb table, and some are missing; sequencing was by immunoSEQ multiplex PCR. The sample contains roughly 69,000 clones, over 80% of which appear only once. The clonotype comes from a man between 60 and 75 years old in good health. The V call is TRBV7-9, the J call TRBJ1-1, with D uncertain. The specimen sequenced was blood. The CDR3 region has the DNA TGTGCCAGCAGCCTGTCGGACACTGAAGCTTTCTTT. Translating gives CASSLSDTEAFF.